The following is a T cell receptor beta chain sequence with its context. Antigen: not known. Via 5' RACE with UMI labels, TRB cDNA libraries were prepared. TCRdb processed the 5' RACE reads again and assigns one entry to each CDR3 protein, with no DNA. Here the sample table reports 150,000 to 180,000 distinct CDR3 sequences. CDR3 length equals 16 residues. Germline V gives CDR1 SEHNR, CDR2 FQNEAQ (reference sequence). The record originates from a study of CXCR3-negative and CXCR3-positive naive CD8 T cells. Study-level points and caveats: Once cells were cryopreserved, CXCR3 expression went down partly, and most assays used fresh PBMCs. Greater hydrophobicity was found in TRB CDR3s of CXCR3-positive naive cells than of CXCR3-negative naive cells.

This sequence joins TRBV7-9 and TRBJ2-7; as DNA is missing, the TRBD2 call by TCRdb cannot be tested. Sequenced input: naive CXCR3+ CD8+ T cells from blood. Noted subset: CD45RO-CCR7+CD27+CD95- naive CD8+ T cells expressing CXCR3 (TNR3+). This receptor was taken from a human donor in good health. Some clones in this sample may be carry-over from other donors' samples. CDR3 protein: CASSLSEGGPVYEQYF.